This T cell receptor beta chain is drawn from a study of cytomegalovirus exposure and HLA in healthy donors. Turning to the study itself: Most donors, 80% to 90% of approximately 400 genotyped, fell in the Caucasian-associated ancestry cluster. Findings of the study overall: Cytomegalovirus status was reportedly diagnosed by the classifier with high sensitivity and specificity.

Comments on this clone: The antigen is unknown.

V lost 0 bases to trimming and J lost 3 bases, with 13 bases between them. The CDR3 is 15 residues long. Germline CDR1 and CDR2: SGHRS and YFSETQ. PCR involved 60 Vbeta and 13 Jbeta primers. Using immunoSEQ multiplex PCR, the repertoire was profiled, and TCRdb retains in-frame clones only, with some absent. In the table there are about 150,000 clones, approximately 88% of which are singletons. Unrecorded immune exposure was likely among donors, who were nominally healthy when sampled. Sequenced input: PBMCs. The TCR comes from a boy aged 2 to 9 in good health and CMV-seronegative. V usage is TRBV5-1 and J usage is TRBJ2-7; tentatively, D is TRBD2 (5 bases). The CDR3 reads CASSLDVSSRYEQYF. The CDR3 DNA follows: TGCGCCAGCAGCTTGGATGTTTCTAGCCGCTACGAGCAGTACTTC.